This TCR beta chain came from a study of blood T cell repertoires in COVID-19. As for the study in general: Donors in the United States, Italy and Spain gave samples during acute or convalescent COVID-19. The analysed material was cDNA or gDNA that came from T cells, B-cell-depleted T cells, or PBMCs.

In the authors' workflow: Amplification of reference gene primers was used by the study to estimate nucleated cell counts. Produced via immunoSEQ multiplex PCR; TCRdb's table is partial and in-frame only. V, J and clone size derive from that table, while D and trimming were established from the DNA sequence. The repertoire holds fewer than 250,000 clones, 65% to 80% seen once, with over 10% in the top ten. This clone showed up just a few times. Trimming cost V 6 bases and J 4 bases, with 10 bases left between them. CDR1 is MNHEY, CDR2 SVGAGI, per germline. This CDR3 region has 13 residues. Specimen: peripheral blood. The chain recombines TRBV6-5 with TRBJ1-5; no definite D call. The TCR sequence derives from a woman aged 45-60 years with acute or convalescent COVID-19. The CDR3, as DNA: TGTGCCAGCAGGGAGGGCGGTAATCAGCCCCAGCATTTT. Translating gives CASREGGNQPQHF.